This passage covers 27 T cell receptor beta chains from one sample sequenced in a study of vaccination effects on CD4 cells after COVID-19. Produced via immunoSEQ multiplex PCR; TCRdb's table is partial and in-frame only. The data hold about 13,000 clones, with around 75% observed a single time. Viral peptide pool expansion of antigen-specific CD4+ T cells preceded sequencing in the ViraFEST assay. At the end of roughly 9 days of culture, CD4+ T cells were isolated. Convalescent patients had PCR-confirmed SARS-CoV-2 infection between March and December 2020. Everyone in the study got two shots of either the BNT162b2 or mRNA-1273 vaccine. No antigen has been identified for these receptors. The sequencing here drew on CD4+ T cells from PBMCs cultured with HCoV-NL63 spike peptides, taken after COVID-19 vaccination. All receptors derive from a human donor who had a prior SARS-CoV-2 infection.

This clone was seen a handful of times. The CDR3 spells CASSFEQGVRNEQYF. Here the CDR3 DNA reads TGCGCCAGCAGCTTCGAACAGGGTGTCAGGAACGAGCAGTACTTC. This sequence joins TRBV5-1 and TRBJ2-7; D perhaps matches TRBD1 (6 bases). Germline V gives CDR1 SGHRS, CDR2 YFSETQ. Trimming took off 2 bases at V and 5 bases at J, with 17 bases between the two ends. This CDR3 comprises 15 residues.

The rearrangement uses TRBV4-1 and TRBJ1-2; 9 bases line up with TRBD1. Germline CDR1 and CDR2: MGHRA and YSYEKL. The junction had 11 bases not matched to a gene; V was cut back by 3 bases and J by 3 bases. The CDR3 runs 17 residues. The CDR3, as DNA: TGCGCCAGCAGCCAGGGCCTAAACAGGGGGCAGGACTATGGCTACACCTTC. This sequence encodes CASSQGLNRGQDYGYTF.

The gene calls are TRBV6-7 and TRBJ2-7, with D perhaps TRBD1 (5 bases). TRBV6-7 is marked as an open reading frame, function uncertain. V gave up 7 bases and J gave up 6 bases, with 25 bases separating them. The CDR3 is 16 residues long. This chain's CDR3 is CASTLPWAVGALEQYF. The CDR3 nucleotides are TGTGCCAGCACCCTCCCTTGGGCGGTTGGGGCCCTCGAGCAGTACTTC.

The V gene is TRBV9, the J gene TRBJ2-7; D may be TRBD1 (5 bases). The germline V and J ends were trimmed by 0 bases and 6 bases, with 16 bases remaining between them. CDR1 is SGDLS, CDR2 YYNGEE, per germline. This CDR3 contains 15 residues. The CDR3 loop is CASSVGGAPRIEQYF. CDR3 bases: TGTGCCAGCAGCGTAGGTGGGGCGCCTCGGATCGAGCAGTACTTC.

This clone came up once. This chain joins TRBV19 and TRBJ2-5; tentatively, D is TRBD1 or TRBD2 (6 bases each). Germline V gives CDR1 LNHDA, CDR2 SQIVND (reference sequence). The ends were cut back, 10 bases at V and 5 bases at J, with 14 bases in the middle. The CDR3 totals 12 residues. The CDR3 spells CATRQAGETQYF. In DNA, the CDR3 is TGTGCCACCCGACAGGCGGGGGAGACCCAGTACTTC.

Here the CDR3 reads CASRPTGTNTGELFF. DNA for the CDR3: TGTGCCAGCAGGCCGACAGGGACGAACACCGGGGAGCTGTTTTTT. J is TRBJ2-2 and V is TRBV6-5; 7 nucleotides match TRBD1. Germline V CDR1 and CDR2: MNHEY, SVGAGI. The J segment lost 0 bases and the V segment lost 6 bases, leaving 4 bases of the junction unmatched. The CDR3 has 15 residues.

The CDR3 region has the DNA TGTGCCAGCACCGGGACTAGCGGGAGAGGACGCGAGACCCAGTACTTC. This gives the protein CASTGTSGRGRETQYF. The chain carries TRBV5-4 and TRBJ2-5; TRBD2 aligns across 14 bases. CDR3 size: 16 residues. CDR1 and CDR2 (germline): SGHNT, YYREEE (reference sequence). J gave up 5 bases and V 6 bases, and 9 bases lay outside the gene matches.

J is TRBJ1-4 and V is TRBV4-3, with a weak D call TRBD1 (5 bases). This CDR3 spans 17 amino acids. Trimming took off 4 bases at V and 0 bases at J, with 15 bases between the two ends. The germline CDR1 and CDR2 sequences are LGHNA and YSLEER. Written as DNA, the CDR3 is TGCGCCAGCAGCCGAGACGCAGGGCCGGCAACTAATGAAAAACTGTTTTTT. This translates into CASSRDAGPATNEKLFF.

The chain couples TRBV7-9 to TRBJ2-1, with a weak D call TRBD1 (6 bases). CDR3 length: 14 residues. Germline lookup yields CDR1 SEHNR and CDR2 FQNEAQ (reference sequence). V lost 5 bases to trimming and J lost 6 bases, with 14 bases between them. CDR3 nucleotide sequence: TGTGCCAGCAGCCTGTCCGGGACAACCAATGAGCAGTTCTTC. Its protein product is CASSLSGTTNEQFF.

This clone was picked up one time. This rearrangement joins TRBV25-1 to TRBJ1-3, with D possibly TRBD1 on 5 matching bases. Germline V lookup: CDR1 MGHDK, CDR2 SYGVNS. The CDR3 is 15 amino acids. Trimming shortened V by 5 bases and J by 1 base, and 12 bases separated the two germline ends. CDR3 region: CASSPQRGSGNTIYF. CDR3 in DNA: TGTGCCAGCAGTCCGCAAAGGGGTTCTGGAAACACCATATATTTT.

The CDR3 reads CASSLKYGGDTGELFF. In DNA form, the CDR3 reads TGTGCCAGCAGCCTCAAATACGGGGGCGACACCGGGGAGCTGTTTTTT. The chain has TRBV3-1 (or the pseudogene TRBV3-2) and TRBJ2-2; D tentatively fits TRBD1 or TRBD2 (6 bases each). The CDR3 is made up of 16 amino acids. The V and J ends lost 4 bases and 3 bases respectively, with 15 bases between them. CDR1 is LGHDT and CDR2 is YNNKEL in the germline V gene (reference sequence).

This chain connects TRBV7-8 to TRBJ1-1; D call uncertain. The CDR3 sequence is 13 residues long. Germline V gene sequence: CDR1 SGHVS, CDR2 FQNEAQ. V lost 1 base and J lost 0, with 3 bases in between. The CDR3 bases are TGTGCCAGCAGCTTAGATATGAACACTGAAGCTTTCTTT. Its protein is CASSLDMNTEAFF.

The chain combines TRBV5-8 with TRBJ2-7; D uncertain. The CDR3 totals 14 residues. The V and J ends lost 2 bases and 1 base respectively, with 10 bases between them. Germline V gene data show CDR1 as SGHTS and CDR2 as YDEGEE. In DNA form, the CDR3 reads TGTGCCAGCAGCTTCTTGGTCGGTTCCTACGAGCAGTACTTC. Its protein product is CASSFLVGSYEQYF.

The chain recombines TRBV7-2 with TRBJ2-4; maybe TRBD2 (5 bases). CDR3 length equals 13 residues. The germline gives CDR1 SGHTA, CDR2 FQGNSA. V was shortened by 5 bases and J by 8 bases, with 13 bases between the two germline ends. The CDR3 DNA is TGTGCCAGCAGCCGGACTCAGGAGGACATTCAGTACTTC. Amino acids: CASSRTQEDIQYF.

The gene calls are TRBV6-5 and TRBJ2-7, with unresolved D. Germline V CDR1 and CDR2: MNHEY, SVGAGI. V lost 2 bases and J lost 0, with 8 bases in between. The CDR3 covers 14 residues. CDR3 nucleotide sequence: TGTGCCAGCAGTTACGGCACATACTCCTACGAGCAGTACTTC. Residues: CASSYGTYSYEQYF.

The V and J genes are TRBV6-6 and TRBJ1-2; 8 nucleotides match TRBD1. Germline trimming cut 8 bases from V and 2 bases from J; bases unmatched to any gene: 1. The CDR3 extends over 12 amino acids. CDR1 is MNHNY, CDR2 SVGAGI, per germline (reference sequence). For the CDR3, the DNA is TGTGCCAGCTGGACAGGGAACTATGGCTACACCTTC. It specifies CASWTGNYGYTF.

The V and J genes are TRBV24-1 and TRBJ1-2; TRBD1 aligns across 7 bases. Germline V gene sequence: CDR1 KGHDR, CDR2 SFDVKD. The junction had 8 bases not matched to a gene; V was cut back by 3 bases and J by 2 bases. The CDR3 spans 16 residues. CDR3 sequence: CATSDKGGGQNYGYTF. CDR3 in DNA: TGTGCCACCAGTGATAAGGGGGGGGGACAGAACTATGGCTACACCTTC.

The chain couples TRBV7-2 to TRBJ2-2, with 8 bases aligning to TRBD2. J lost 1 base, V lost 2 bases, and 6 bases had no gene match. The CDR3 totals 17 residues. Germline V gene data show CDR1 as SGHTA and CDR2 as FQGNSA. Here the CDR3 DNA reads TGTGCCAGCAGCTTATCTCCCAGCGGGGGGAACACCGGGGAGCTGTTTTTT. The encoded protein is CASSLSPSGGNTGELFF.

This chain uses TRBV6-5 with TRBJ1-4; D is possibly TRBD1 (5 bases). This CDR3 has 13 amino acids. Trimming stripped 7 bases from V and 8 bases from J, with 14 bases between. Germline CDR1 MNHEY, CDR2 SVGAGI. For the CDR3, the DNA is TGTGCCAGCATGGCTCCCCCAGGGGAAAAACTGTTTTTT. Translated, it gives CASMAPPGEKLFF.

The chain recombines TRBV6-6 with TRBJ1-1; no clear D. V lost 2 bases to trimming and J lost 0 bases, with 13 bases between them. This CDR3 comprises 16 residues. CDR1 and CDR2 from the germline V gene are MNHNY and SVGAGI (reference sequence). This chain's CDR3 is CASSYPFGALNTEAFF. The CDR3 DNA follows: TGTGCCAGCAGTTACCCGTTCGGAGCACTGAACACTGAAGCTTTCTTT.

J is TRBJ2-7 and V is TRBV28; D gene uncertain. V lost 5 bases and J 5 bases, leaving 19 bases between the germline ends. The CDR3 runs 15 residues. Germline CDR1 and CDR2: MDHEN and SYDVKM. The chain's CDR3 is CASSARGSLNNEQYF. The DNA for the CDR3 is TGTGCCAGCAGTGCCCGCGGCAGTTTGAACAACGAGCAGTACTTC.

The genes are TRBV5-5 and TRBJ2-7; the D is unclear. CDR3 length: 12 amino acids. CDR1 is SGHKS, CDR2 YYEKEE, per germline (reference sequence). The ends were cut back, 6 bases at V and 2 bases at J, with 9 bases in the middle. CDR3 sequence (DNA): TGTGCCAGCACCTCCGGCCCCTACGAGCAGTACTTC. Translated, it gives CASTSGPYEQYF.

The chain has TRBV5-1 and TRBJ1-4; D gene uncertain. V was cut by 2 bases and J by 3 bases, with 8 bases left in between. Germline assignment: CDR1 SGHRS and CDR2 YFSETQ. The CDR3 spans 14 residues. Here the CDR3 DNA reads TGCGCCAGCAGCTTAACAAGAGCTAATGAAAAACTGTTTTTT. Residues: CASSLTRANEKLFF. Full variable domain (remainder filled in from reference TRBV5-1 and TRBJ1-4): KAGVTQTPRYLIKTRGQQVTLSCSPISGHRSVSWYQQTPGQGLQFLFEYFSETQRNKGNFPGRFSGRQFSNSRSEMNVSTLELGDSALYLCASSLTRANEKLFFGSGTQLSVL.

CDR3 nucleotides: TGTGCCAGCAGCCCTTGGACTACCTACGAGCAGTACTTC. This codes for CASSPWTTYEQYF. The chain joins TRBV7-9 to TRBJ2-7, with D tentatively TRBD2 (6 bases). The V end lost 5 bases, the J end lost 2 bases, and 10 bases lay between the germline ends. Per the germline V gene, CDR1 is SEHNR and CDR2 is FQNEAQ (reference sequence). The CDR3 loop spans 13 amino acids.

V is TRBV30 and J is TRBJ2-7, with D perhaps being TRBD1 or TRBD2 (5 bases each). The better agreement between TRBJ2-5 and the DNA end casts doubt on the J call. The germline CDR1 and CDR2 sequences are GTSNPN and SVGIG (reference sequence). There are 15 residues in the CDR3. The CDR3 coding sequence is TGTGCCTGGAGTGTGGGACGGGCGGCGGCTACGACCCAGTACTTC. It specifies CAWSVGRAAATTQYF.

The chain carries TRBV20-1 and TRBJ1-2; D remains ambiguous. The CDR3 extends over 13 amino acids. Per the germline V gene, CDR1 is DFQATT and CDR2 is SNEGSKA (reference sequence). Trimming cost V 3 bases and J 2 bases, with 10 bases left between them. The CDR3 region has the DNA TGCAGTGCTAGTATAGGTGACAACTATGGCTACACCTTC. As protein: CSASIGDNYGYTF.

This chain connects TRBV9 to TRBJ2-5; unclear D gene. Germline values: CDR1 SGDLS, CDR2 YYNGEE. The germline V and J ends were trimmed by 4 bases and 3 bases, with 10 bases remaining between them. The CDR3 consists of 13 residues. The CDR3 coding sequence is TGTGCCAGCAGCCCCCGGACGGAAGAGACCCAGTACTTC. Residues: CASSPRTEETQYF.